One sample yielded the 23 T cell receptor beta chains listed below, sequenced in a study of blood T cell repertoires in COVID-19. The table came from immunoSEQ multiplex PCR; TCRdb's copy has only in-frame clones and leaves some out. The sample lists about 270,000 clones; 70% to 90% were seen once. What was sequenced was peripheral blood. The origin of the receptors is an older woman with acute or convalescent COVID-19.

The chain recombines TRBV4-1 with TRBJ2-7, with 8 bases fitting TRBD1. CDR3 length equals 15 residues. Trimming removed 4 bases from V and 4 bases from J; junction bases left unmatched: 9. In germline, CDR1 is MGHRA, CDR2 YSYEKL. Here the CDR3 DNA reads TGCGCCAGCAGCCCAGGGGGCGCGGGCCCTTACGAGCAGTACTTC. It yields the protein CASSPGGAGPYEQYF.

The chain carries TRBV7-9 and TRBJ1-1; D may be TRBD1 (5 bases). Germline assignment: CDR1 SEHNR and CDR2 FQNEAQ (reference sequence). CDR3 length: 13 residues. V was clipped by 5 bases and J by 4 bases, with 11 bases between them. The CDR3 is CASSPGLSTEAFF. The CDR3 DNA reads TGTGCCAGCAGCCCGGGACTGAGCACTGAAGCTTTCTTT.

The table lists this clone with a count of one. The rearrangement joins TRBV6-6 to TRBJ2-5; TRBD1 matches 8 bases. The CDR3 runs 14 residues. V lost 5 bases and J lost 2; bases outside the gene matches: 4. Germline CDR1 reads MNHNY; CDR2 reads SVGAGI (reference sequence). Here the CDR3 DNA reads TGTGCCAGCAGTCCTCGGACAGGGCAAGAGACCCAGTACTTC. Translation: CASSPRTGQETQYF.

This clone is a singleton in its sample. The J gene is TRBJ2-7, the V gene TRBV7-3; TRBD1 aligns across 7 bases. This CDR3 region has 15 residues. V shed 3 bases, J shed 3 bases, and the junction held 8 bases outside the gene matches. The V gene's germline CDR1 is SGHTA and CDR2 FQGTGA. CDR3 sequence reads: CASSFQPGQFYEQYF. DNA of the CDR3: TGTGCCAGCAGCTTCCAACCGGGACAGTTCTACGAGCAGTACTTC.

This clone was seen a handful of times. The V call is TRBV2, the J call TRBJ1-5; D might be TRBD1 (5 bases). The CDR3 is 13 amino acids. V was clipped by 6 bases and J by 0 bases, with 6 bases between them. Germline CDR1 and CDR2: SNHLY and FYNNEI. The CDR3 loop is CASSRASNQPQHF. The CDR3 bases are TGTGCCAGCAGCAGGGCTAGCAATCAGCCCCAGCATTTT.

The CDR3 coding sequence is TGCAGTGCAACGGACAGGTCGGAGCAGTACTTC. Translation gives CSATDRSEQYF. The rearrangement uses TRBV20-1 and TRBJ2-7; 7 nucleotides match TRBD1. The germline V gene has CDR1 DFQATT and CDR2 SNEGSKA (reference sequence). This CDR3 comprises 11 residues. The junction had 6 bases not matched to a gene; V was cut back by 6 bases and J by 7 bases.

This clone showed up just a few times. V is TRBV6-5 and J is TRBJ1-2; no definite D call. Per the germline V gene, CDR1 is MNHEY and CDR2 is SVGAGI. This CDR3 contains 14 residues. V lost 6 bases to trimming and J lost 0 bases, with 11 bases between them. CDR3: CASRRSSANYGYTF. CDR3 coding DNA: TGTGCCAGCAGACGCAGTTCAGCTAACTATGGCTACACCTTC.

The J gene is TRBJ2-3, the V gene TRBV21-1; TRBD1, the table's D call, was not compared with the DNA. TRBV21-1 is assigned pseudogene status. The CDR3 length is 16 residues. In nucleotides, the CDR3 is TGTGCCACCCCCACCTACTTTAAGGGGTTCCTTGATACGCAGTATTTT. Its protein product is CATPTYFKGFLDTQYF.

CDR3 nucleotides: TGTGCCAGTAGATTCCCTGGGGGCTTTAACACTGAAGCTTTCTTT. Residues: CASRFPGGFNTEAFF. The genes are TRBV19 and TRBJ1-1; D perhaps matches TRBD1 (6 bases). Germline lookup yields CDR1 LNHDA and CDR2 SQIVND (reference sequence). CDR3 length: 15 amino acids. Trimming stripped 6 bases from V and 2 bases from J, with 16 bases between. Full variable domain (missing parts from reference TRBV19 and TRBJ1-1): DGGITQSPKYLFRKEGQNVTLSCEQNLNHDAMYWYRQDPGQGLRLIYYSQIVNDFQKGDIAEGYSVSREKKESFPLTVTSAQKNPTAFYLCASRFPGGFNTEAFFGQGTRLTVV.

The V and J genes are TRBV10-1 and TRBJ2-1; 9 nucleotides match TRBD2. The CDR3 length is 13 residues. J was trimmed by 13 bases and V by 4 bases; bases with no gene match: 8. The germline CDR1 and CDR2 sequences are WNHNN and SYGVQD (reference sequence). DNA for the CDR3: TGCGCCAGCAGTGTTTTAAAGGGGACTAGCCAGTTCTTC. Translated, it gives CASSVLKGTSQFF.

This chain connects TRBV7-8 to TRBJ2-5; 10 nucleotides line up with TRBD2. V trimming: 3 bases; J trimming: 4 bases; junction bases outside the gene matches: 8. Germline lookup yields CDR1 SGHVS and CDR2 FQNEAQ. The CDR3 has 16 residues. The CDR3 DNA is TGTGCCAGCAGCTTCAATAGCGGGGGGATTGGAGAGACCCAGTACTTC. Protein product: CASSFNSGGIGETQYF.

The chain recombines TRBV25-1 with TRBJ1-4; a weak D match, TRBD1 (5 bases). This CDR3 is built from 16 residues. In germline, CDR1 is MGHDK, CDR2 SYGVNS. V lost 2 bases to trimming and J lost 5 bases, with 15 bases between them. The CDR3 DNA reads as TGTGCCAGCAGTGAACTCCTTGGACGGGGGAATGAAAAACTGTTTTTT. This encodes CASSELLGRGNEKLFF.

The DNA for the CDR3 is TGTGCCAGCAGTAACAGGTTTCCTGGGGGCAATCAGCCCCAGCATTTT. Its translation is CASSNRFPGGNQPQHF. The J gene is TRBJ1-5, the V gene TRBV2; D might be TRBD1 (5 bases). Germline values: CDR1 SNHLY, CDR2 FYNNEI. V lost 5 bases and J 2 bases, leaving 16 bases between the germline ends. The CDR3 contains 16 residues.

This chain links TRBV19 with TRBJ1-5; D unresolved. CDR1 and CDR2 from the germline V gene are LNHDA and SQIVND (reference sequence). CDR3 size: 15 residues. Trimming cost V 5 bases and J 7 bases, with 18 bases left between them. The CDR3 coding sequence is TGTGCCAGTAGTTCCTTCGGACTATCAGGACAGCCCCAGCATTTT. Encoded protein: CASSSFGLSGQPQHF.

The chain combines TRBV3-1 (or the pseudogene TRBV3-2) with TRBJ2-1; D is unresolved. The CDR3 spans 15 residues. V was cut by 2 bases and J by 6 bases, with 14 bases left in between. In germline, CDR1 is LGHDT, CDR2 YNNKEL (reference sequence). DNA for the CDR3: TGTGCCAGCAGCCAATACCTGGGTGGAGCCAATGAGCAGTTCTTC. It specifies CASSQYLGGANEQFF.

CDR3 coding DNA: TGTGCCAGCCGAGGAACCTTCAGTAATGAAAAACTGTTTTTT. Translated: CASRGTFSNEKLFF. This chain uses TRBV6-5 with TRBJ1-4; D gene ambiguous. CDR3 length equals 14 residues. Germline V gene lookup returns CDR1 MNHEY and CDR2 SVGAGI. Between the trimmed V and J ends, which lost 8 bases and 4 bases, there was a span of 14 bases.

The rearrangement joins TRBV10-3 to TRBJ2-7; D is perhaps TRBD1 (6 bases). This CDR3 has 13 residues. V lost 8 bases and J lost 5, with 16 bases in between. Germline V gives CDR1 ENHRY, CDR2 SYGVKD. CDR3: CAIEGQGSNEQYF. For the CDR3, the DNA is TGTGCCATCGAAGGGCAGGGGTCGAACGAGCAGTACTTC.

This clone was counted only a few times. The chain carries TRBV2 and TRBJ2-1, with a tentative D call TRBD1 (6 bases). Trimming pared 7 bases from V and 6 bases from J, leaving 10 bases between. In germline, CDR1 is SNHLY, CDR2 FYNNEI. CDR3 length equals 12 residues. The CDR3 spells CASTRQVNEQFF. The CDR3 DNA is TGTGCCAGCACGCGACAGGTCAATGAGCAGTTCTTC.

The chain is built from TRBV6-5 and TRBJ1-2; tentatively, D is TRBD1 (6 bases). The length of the CDR3 is 13 residues. Germline CDR1 and CDR2: MNHEY and SVGAGI. Trimming removed 6 bases at V and 2 bases at J, with 10 bases between. The CDR3: CASRGTGNYGYTF. CDR3 bases: TGTGCCAGCAGGGGAACAGGGAACTATGGCTACACCTTC.

The genes are TRBV5-1 and TRBJ2-3; a weak D match, TRBD2 (5 bases). The CDR3 is 15 residues long. Trimming stripped 3 bases from V and 2 bases from J, with 13 bases between. Germline V gives CDR1 SGHRS, CDR2 YFSETQ. CDR3 loop: CASSSRGETTDTQYF. In DNA, the CDR3 is TGCGCCAGCAGCTCCCGGGGAGAAACCACAGATACGCAGTATTTT.

The J gene is TRBJ1-2, the V gene TRBV5-8, with D maybe TRBD1 (6 bases). The CDR3 covers 12 residues. With 2 bases removed from V and 8 bases from J, the gap between germline ends came to 10 bases. The germline CDR1 and CDR2 sequences are SGHTS and YDEGEE. The CDR3 DNA is TGTGCCAGCAGCTTAAGGGGGAGAGGCTACACCTTC. Translated, it gives CASSLRGRGYTF.

This rearrangement joins TRBV5-1 to TRBJ1-2, with 10 nucleotides matching TRBD1. CDR1 and CDR2 from the germline V gene are SGHRS and YFSETQ. V was clipped by 0 bases and J by 9 bases; unmatched bases: 5. The CDR3 covers 14 residues. Here the CDR3 reads CASSLVGTGASYTF. The DNA for the CDR3 is TGCGCCAGCAGCTTGGTCGGGACAGGGGCGAGCTACACCTTC.

Note on this clone: Sequence at one end of the junction differs from germline and may be a read error. V gene TRBV28 combines with J gene TRBJ1-2, with 9 nucleotides matching TRBD1. Germline lookup yields CDR1 MDHEN and CDR2 SYDVKM. This CDR3 has 13 residues. CDR3 DNA: TGTGCCAGCAGTGGGACAGGGCGAACTCTAACTCAATTC. Translation gives CASSGTGRTLTQF.